This TCR beta chain comes out of a study of blood T cells in healthy people across ages. The use of a sample-barcoded 5' primer and a J-beta primer mix characterized a second PCR of about 6 to 11 cycles. TCRdb re-called the 5' RACE reads with MiXCR, one entry per CDR3 protein. The sample yields 700,000 to 950,000 distinct CDR3 sequences, roughly 41% seen once. V gave up 5 bases and J gave up 11 bases; unmatched junction bases: 15. Germline CDR1 and CDR2: DFQATT and SNEGSKA (reference sequence). The CDR3 is 16 amino acids. The chain couples TRBV20-1 to TRBJ2-5; TRBD2 agrees at 15 bases. The TCR comes from a woman aged 55-70 years in good health. Sequencing was carried out using blood. Here the CDR3 DNA reads TGCAGTGCTCTCCGGACTAGCGGGGGGGTTAGAGGAGAGCAGTACTTC. Its protein product is CSALRTSGGVRGEQYF.